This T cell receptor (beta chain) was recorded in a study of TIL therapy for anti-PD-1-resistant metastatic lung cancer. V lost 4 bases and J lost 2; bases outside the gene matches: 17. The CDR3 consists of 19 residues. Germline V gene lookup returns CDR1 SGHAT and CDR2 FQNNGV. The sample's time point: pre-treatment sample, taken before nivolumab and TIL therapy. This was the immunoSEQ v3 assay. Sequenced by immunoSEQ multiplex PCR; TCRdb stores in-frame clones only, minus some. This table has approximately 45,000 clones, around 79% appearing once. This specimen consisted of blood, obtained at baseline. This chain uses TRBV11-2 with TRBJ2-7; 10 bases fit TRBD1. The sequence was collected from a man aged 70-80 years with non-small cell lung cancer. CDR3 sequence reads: CASSSIRGRDRGTTYEQYF. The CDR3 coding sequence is TGTGCCAGCAGCTCAATCAGGGGACGGGACAGGGGCACGACCTACGAGCAGTACTTC.